The rows below give T cell receptor beta chains drawn from one sample of a study of response to subunit inactivated influenza vaccine. Via MiXCR, TCRdb re-called the RT-PCR reads, giving one row per CDR3 protein. Among approximately 700,000 distinct CDR3 sequences listed, 15% to 17% were seen once. Material: PBMCs from blood, obtained 12 days after vaccination. Receptors originate from a man aged 50 to 60 who received an inactivated influenza vaccine. Both conserved end residues are part of each CDR3. A D gene is named only where the DNA matches it firmly. The size of a clone is reported for some rows only, either as once, few or many, or as a class for expanded clones.

v_call,cdr3_length,d_call,j_call,clone_size,cdr3_aa,cdr3_nt
TRBV10-3,14,NA,TRBJ2-3,NA,CAISDPAGPDTQYF,TGTGCCATCAGTGACCCCGCAGGCCCAGATACGCAGTATTTT
TRBV5-1,16,TRBD2,TRBJ2-5,many,CASSLSGTRLQETQYF,TGCGCCAGCAGCTTGTCCGGGACTAGACTTCAAGAGACCCAGTACTTC
TRBV28,15,TRBD2,TRBJ2-3,NA,CASSLDVGGKDTQYF,TGTGCCAGCAGTCTAGATGTCGGGGGGAAGGATACGCAGTATTTT
TRBV12-3/TRBV12-4,15,TRBD1,TRBJ2-1,many,CASSPEGQGVRQQFF,TGTGCCAGCAGTCCAGAGGGACAGGGCGTTCGGCAGCAGTTCTTC
TRBV5-1,15,TRBD1,TRBJ1-1,NA,CASSDGTGMDTEAFF,TGCGCCAGCAGCGACGGGACAGGGATGGACACTGAAGCTTTCTTT
TRBV5-5,14,NA,TRBJ2-1,few,CASTGQLSYNEQFF,TGTGCCAGCACCGGACAGTTGAGCTACAATGAGCAGTTCTTC
TRBV9,18,TRBD2,TRBJ2-1,NA,CASSVGASGRDSYNEQFF,TGTGCCAGCAGCGTAGGGGCTAGCGGGAGAGACTCCTACAATGAGCAGTTCTTC
TRBV4-1,12,NA,TRBJ2-1,few,CASSQVGTEQFF,TGCGCCAGCAGCCAAGTAGGGACAGAGCAGTTCTTC
TRBV20-1,17,TRBD2,TRBJ2-3,NA,CSALRPIAGGSTDTQYF,TGCAGTGCCCTCCGACCCATAGCGGGAGGTAGCACAGATACGCAGTATTTT
TRBV29-1,11,NA,TRBJ1-2,NA,CSVEGPYGYTF,TGCAGCGTTGAGGGTCCCTATGGCTACACCTTC
TRBV5-1,13,NA,TRBJ1-2,NA,CASSLRAGRGYTF,TGCGCCAGCAGCTTGAGGGCAGGGAGAGGCTACACCTTC
TRBV7-9,15,NA,TRBJ2-3,few,CASSSPGHHPDTQYF,TGTGCCAGCAGCTCCCCAGGGCACCATCCAGATACGCAGTATTTT
TRBV30,12,NA,TRBJ1-6,NA,CAWSRTLSPLHF,TGTGCCTGGAGTAGGACCCTCTCACCCCTCCACTTT
TRBV2,12,NA,TRBJ2-7,NA,CASSELIYEQYF,TGTGCCAGCAGTGAGCTGATTTACGAGCAGTACTTC
TRBV13,16,NA,TRBJ2-7,NA,CASSARERATFYEQYF,TGTGCCAGCAGCGCCCGTGAGCGGGCCACTTTTTACGAGCAGTACTTC
TRBV24-1,16,TRBD1,TRBJ1-5,few,CATSDPGTEPNQPQHF,TGTGCCACCAGTGACCCCGGGACAGAACCTAATCAGCCCCAGCATTTT
TRBV6-1,16,NA,TRBJ1-1,NA,CASSKAWGGAYTEAFF,TGTGCCAGCAGTAAAGCCTGGGGGGGGGCTTACACTGAAGCTTTCTTT
TRBV12-3/TRBV12-4,16,TRBD1,TRBJ1-2,few,CASSLGLTGGYYGYTF,TGTGCCAGCAGTTTGGGGTTGACAGGGGGCTACTATGGCTACACCTTC
TRBV28,14,NA,TRBJ2-1,few,CATGVSPTYNEQFF,TGTGCCACTGGGGTTTCGCCTACCTACAATGAGCAGTTCTTC
TRBV7-2,15,TRBD2,TRBJ2-7,NA,CASSLMGRETNEQYF,TGTGCCAGCAGCTTAATGGGGCGGGAGACGAACGAGCAGTACTTC
TRBV28,14,TRBD2,TRBJ2-5,NA,CASTTGTSGRTQYF,TGTGCCAGCACCACCGGGACTAGCGGTCGGACCCAGTACTTC
TRBV12-3/TRBV12-4,14,NA,TRBJ1-1,NA,CASSLRQVGTEAFF,TGTGCCAGCAGTTTACGACAGGTGGGCACTGAAGCTTTCTTT
TRBV12-3/TRBV12-4,16,NA,TRBJ1-6,NA,CASSGYPPGVDSPLHF,TGTGCCAGCAGTGGTTATCCACCCGGGGTGGATTCACCCCTCCACTTT
TRBV5-1,13,NA,TRBJ2-2,NA,CASSMSQNGELFF,TGCGCCAGCAGTATGAGCCAGAACGGGGAGCTGTTTTTT
TRBV3-1,13,NA,TRBJ1-2,NA,CASSQLRDDGYTF,TGTGCCAGCAGCCAACTCCGGGACGATGGCTACACCTTC
TRBV6-5,17,TRBD1,TRBJ2-7,few,CASSSIPPGQGADEQYF,TGTGCCAGCAGTTCTATCCCCCCGGGACAGGGGGCGGACGAGCAGTACTTC
TRBV12-3/TRBV12-4,15,NA,TRBJ1-4,NA,CASSTTGPGDEKPFF,TGTGCCAGCAGTACCACAGGGCCGGGGGATGAAAAACCGTTTTTT
TRBV7-2,15,TRBD1,TRBJ2-1,NA,CASSLTTGYYNEQFF,TGTGCCAGCAGCCTCACGACAGGGTACTACAATGAGCAGTTCTTC
TRBV18,13,TRBD2,TRBJ2-4,few,CASSGGGENIQYF,TGTGCCAGCTCCGGGGGGGGCGAAAACATTCAGTACTTC
TRBV5-6,15,NA,TRBJ1-1,few,CASSRGRHMNTEAFF,TGTGCCAGCAGCCGCGGGAGACATATGAACACTGAAGCTTTCTTT
TRBV2,13,NA,TRBJ1-2,many,CASSDGQFYGYTF,TGTGCCAGCAGTGATGGACAGTTCTATGGCTACACCTTC
TRBV28,16,NA,TRBJ2-1,once,CASSLSGWGARGFGFF,TGTGCCAGCAGTTTATCCGGATGGGGGGCTAGGGGGTTTGGGTTCTTC
TRBV30,15,TRBD1,TRBJ2-4,few,CAWSVSLRQGTIQYF,TGTGCCTGGAGTGTATCCCTCCGACAGGGGACCATTCAGTACTTC
TRBV20-1,15,TRBD2,TRBJ2-7,few,CSARAGTSGSYEQYF,TGCAGTGCTAGGGCGGGGACTAGCGGGAGTTACGAGCAGTACTTC
TRBV4-3,13,NA,TRBJ2-5,NA,CASSQETRGTQYF,TGCGCCAGCAGCCAAGAGACTCGCGGGACCCAGTACTTC
TRBV18,18,NA,TRBJ2-3,NA,CASSLTSRGATSTDTQYF,TGTGCCAGCTCACTCACATCACGTGGGGCAACTAGCACAGATACGCAGTATTTT
TRBV7-3,15,NA,TRBJ1-3,NA,CASSLTGTTGNTIYF,TGTGCCAGCAGCTTAACGGGGACAACTGGAAACACCATATATTTT
TRBV12-3/TRBV12-4,13,NA,TRBJ2-7,NA,CAISLGQTYEQYF,TGTGCCATCAGCCTGGGTCAGACTTACGAGCAGTACTTC
TRBV6-2/TRBV6-3,15,NA,TRBJ2-3,NA,CASTKDRLSTDTQYF,TGTGCCAGCACCAAAGACAGACTCTCCACAGATACGCAGTATTTT
TRBV4-3,14,NA,TRBJ1-6,NA,CASSQEAQNSPLHF,TGCGCCAGCAGCCAAGAGGCCCAAAATTCACCCCTCCACTTT
TRBV28,17,NA,TRBJ2-2,NA,CASSAGFFGSNTGELFF,TGTGCCAGCAGCGCGGGGTTTTTTGGCTCCAACACCGGGGAGCTGTTTTTT
TRBV6-2/TRBV6-3,13,TRBD1,TRBJ1-5,NA,CASRDRGDQPQHF,TGTGCCAGCAGGGACAGGGGAGATCAGCCCCAGCATTTT
TRBV20-1,12,NA,TRBJ2-7,many,CSASQAAYEQYF,TGCAGTGCTAGCCAGGCGGCCTACGAGCAGTACTTC
TRBV10-3,13,TRBD2,TRBJ2-1,few,CAIRSGRFSEQFF,TGTGCCATCAGGAGCGGGAGGTTTAGTGAGCAGTTCTTC
TRBV12-3/TRBV12-4,12,NA,TRBJ2-7,many,CASSLPSYEQYF,TGTGCCAGCAGTCTACCCTCCTACGAGCAGTACTTC
TRBV24-1,14,NA,TRBJ2-1,few,CATSDLTRANEQFF,TGTGCCACCAGTGACCTGACTCGGGCCAATGAGCAGTTCTTC
TRBV9,15,TRBD2,TRBJ2-1,NA,CASSVRTSGRNEQFF,TGTGCCAGCAGCGTGAGGACTAGCGGGAGAAATGAGCAGTTCTTC
TRBV6-1,15,TRBD1,TRBJ2-1,NA,CASRAGTGGGDEQFF,TGTGCCAGCAGGGCCGGGACAGGGGGCGGCGATGAGCAGTTCTTC
TRBV4-3,16,NA,TRBJ2-3,few,CASSQSTGTRTDTQYF,TGCGCCAGCAGCCAATCGACGGGAACTCGCACAGATACGCAGTATTTT
TRBV28,14,NA,TRBJ2-3,few,CASSPGGREDTQYF,TGTGCCAGCAGCCCCGGAGGGCGCGAAGATACGCAGTATTTT
TRBV11-1,15,TRBD2,TRBJ2-3,few,CASSLRTSRADTQYF,TGTGCCAGCAGCCTAAGGACTAGCAGAGCAGATACGCAGTATTTT
TRBV21-1,15,NA,TRBJ2-3,NA,CASSERLAGGDTQYF,TGTGCCAGCAGCGAGCGACTAGCGGGGGGAGATACGCAGTATTTT
TRBV7-9,14,NA,TRBJ1-4,few,CASTFDGEGEKLFF,TGTGCCAGCACCTTCGACGGGGAAGGTGAAAAACTGTTTTTT
TRBV10-3,16,NA,TRBJ2-5,few,CAISAYRDTSGETQYF,TGTGCCATCAGTGCATACCGGGACACCTCCGGCGAGACCCAGTACTTC
TRBV29-1,13,NA,TRBJ2-7,many,CSVVRDRRGEQYF,TGCAGCGTTGTTCGAGACAGACGTGGAGAGCAGTACTTC
TRBV27,16,TRBD1,TRBJ2-2,NA,CASRPTGYLNTGELFF,TGTGCCAGCAGACCGACAGGGTACCTGAACACCGGGGAGCTGTTTTTT
TRBV3-1,15,NA,TRBJ2-7,NA,CASSQDTGTSNEQYF,TGTGCCAGCAGCCAAGACACCGGGACATCCAACGAGCAGTACTTC